This T cell receptor beta chain appears in the sequencing data of a study of T cell responses to AZD1222 COVID-19 vaccine. Study findings and constraints: At 160-218 and 743-854, vaccine-associated CD4 TCRs were dominant, and they spanned spike.

Clones were sequenced by immunoSEQ multiplex PCR, and TCRdb holds only the in-frame ones, with some missing. The sample lists some 150,000 clones; approximately 87% were seen once. Germline assignment: CDR1 SGHRS and CDR2 YFSETQ. This CDR3 is 14 amino acids long. V lost 1 base and J 1 base, leaving 8 bases between the germline ends. Details on this clone: Its antigen is unidentified.

This TCR came from an adult in good health. The V and J genes are TRBV5-1 and TRBJ1-1, with D hard to call. The source was peripheral blood, collected on day 0 of MenACWY control vaccination. CDR3 bases: TGCGCCAGCAGCTTGTCGGTACCGAACACTGAAGCTTTCTTT. This sequence encodes CASSLSVPNTEAFF.